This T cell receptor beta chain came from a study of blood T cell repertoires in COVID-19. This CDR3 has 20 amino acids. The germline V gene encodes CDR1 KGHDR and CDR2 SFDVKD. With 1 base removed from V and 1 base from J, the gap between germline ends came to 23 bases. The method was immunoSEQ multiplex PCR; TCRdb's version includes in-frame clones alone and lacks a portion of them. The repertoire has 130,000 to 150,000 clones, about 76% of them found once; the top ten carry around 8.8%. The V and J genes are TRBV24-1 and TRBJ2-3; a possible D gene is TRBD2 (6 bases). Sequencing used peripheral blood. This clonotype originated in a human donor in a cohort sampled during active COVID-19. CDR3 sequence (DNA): TGTGCCACCAGTGATTTTGAGGGAGGACCCCCGTACCCTGGCACAGATACGCAGTATTTT. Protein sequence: CATSDFEGGPPYPGTDTQYF.